This TCR beta chain was retrieved from a study of control samples from healthy donors and cancer patients. Produced via immunoSEQ multiplex PCR; TCRdb's table is partial and in-frame only. This sample has 75,000 or so clones, with over 85% found just once. CDR1 is MDHEN and CDR2 is SYDVKM in the germline V gene. V was cut by 0 bases and J by 5 bases, with 4 bases left in between. The CDR3 is made up of 12 amino acids. The receptor's source is a man in his sixties with colorectal cancer. Sequencing input: PBMCs. The chain recombines TRBV28 with TRBJ1-2; D not certain. CDR3 coding DNA: TGTGCCAGCAGTTTATGGGAGTATGGCTACACCTTC. Translated, it gives CASSLWEYGYTF.